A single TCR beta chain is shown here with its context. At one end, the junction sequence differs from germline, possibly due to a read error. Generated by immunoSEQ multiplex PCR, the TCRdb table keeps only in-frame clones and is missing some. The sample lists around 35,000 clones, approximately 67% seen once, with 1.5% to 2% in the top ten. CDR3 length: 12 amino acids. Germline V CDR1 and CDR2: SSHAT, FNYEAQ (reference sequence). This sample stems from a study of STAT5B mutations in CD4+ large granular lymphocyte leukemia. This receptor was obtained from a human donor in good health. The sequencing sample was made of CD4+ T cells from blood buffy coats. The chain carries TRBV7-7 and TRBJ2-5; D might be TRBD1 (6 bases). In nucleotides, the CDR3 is TGTGCTAGCAGTCAACAGGGAGAGACCCAGTACTTC. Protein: CASSQQGETQYF.